Listed here are 22 T cell receptor beta chains from one sample, sequenced in a study of Ad26.COV2.S vaccination and SARS-CoV-2 variants. The protocol was immunoSEQ multiplex PCR, while the TCRdb copy is restricted to in-frame clones and leaves out a portion. Of approximately 300,000 clones in the sample, about 86% were seen once. Treatment: some 19 received Ad26.COV2.S at low or high dose, single or two shots; 5 received placebo; per-sample allocation not given. Specimen acquisition occurred on day 63 following the initial vaccine or placebo injection. Sample: peripheral blood, taken in a trial of Ad26.COV2.S vaccine versus placebo. These receptors were collected from a person aged 18-60 years who received the Ad26.COV2.S COVID-19 vaccine or a placebo.

The genes are TRBV5-1 and TRBJ2-7; 9 bases match TRBD1. Unmatched junction bases numbered 3, after V lost 0 bases and J lost 2 bases. The CDR3 runs 15 residues. Germline values: CDR1 SGHRS, CDR2 YFSETQ. CDR3 sequence (DNA): TGCGCCAGCAGCTTGGAACGGACAGGGGCCTACGAGCAGTACTTC. Translating gives CASSLERTGAYEQYF.

The chain is built from TRBV9 and TRBJ1-3, with D unclear. V was pared by 0 bases and J by 3 bases, with 4 bases between. Germline V gene sequence: CDR1 SGDLS, CDR2 YYNGEE. CDR3 size: 13 residues. Here the CDR3 DNA reads TGTGCCAGCAGCGTAGGTAATGGAAACACCATATATTTT. Its protein is CASSVGNGNTIYF.

The chain combines TRBV6-5 with TRBJ1-1, with D tentatively TRBD1 (6 bases). This CDR3 spans 14 amino acids. The germline V gene encodes CDR1 MNHEY and CDR2 SVGAGI. Trimming left V 2 bases short and J 1 base short, with 8 bases between. The CDR3 loop reads CASSYQGTNTEAFF. CDR3 sequence (DNA): TGTGCCAGCAGTTACCAGGGGACGAACACTGAAGCTTTCTTT.

This clone was found a few times. This chain uses TRBV5-4 with TRBJ1-2, with D uncertain. V shed 1 base and J shed 1 base, with 8 bases lying between them. The CDR3 is 14 residues long. Germline CDR1 SGHNT, CDR2 YYREEE (reference sequence). CDR3 loop: CASSLPTSNYGYTF. For the CDR3, the DNA is TGTGCCAGCAGCTTGCCGACAAGTAACTATGGCTACACCTTC.

This chain's CDR3 is CASSQGVKGYTF. The CDR3 DNA follows: TGTGCCAGCAGCCAAGGGGTGAAAGGCTACACCTTC. This sequence joins TRBV7-9 and TRBJ1-2; a weak D match, TRBD1 (5 bases). V dropped 5 bases and J dropped 8 bases, with 12 bases sitting between them. The germline gives CDR1 SEHNR, CDR2 FQNEAQ (reference sequence). The CDR3 has 12 amino acids.

This clone was seen just once. The chain links TRBV12-5 to TRBJ1-6; no definite D call. The CDR3 covers 13 residues. V lost 1 base, J lost 7 bases, and 5 bases lay in between. Germline V gene data show CDR1 as LGHNT and CDR2 as FRNRAP. CDR3 sequence: CASGLATNSPLHF. For the CDR3, the DNA is TGTGCTAGTGGTTTGGCCACCAATTCACCCCTCCACTTT.

This chain uses TRBV2 with TRBJ1-2; D call uncertain. The CDR3 is 13 amino acids. Germline values: CDR1 SNHLY, CDR2 FYNNEI. The V and J ends lost 3 bases and 2 bases respectively, with 7 bases between them. The CDR3 is CASSEGLNYGYTF. The CDR3, as DNA: TGTGCCAGCAGTGAGGGCCTGAACTATGGCTACACCTTC.

The chain uses TRBV5-1 and TRBJ1-2; the match to TRBD1 covers 9 bases. This CDR3 has 16 amino acids. J lost 7 bases, V lost 4 bases, and 14 bases had no gene match. Per the germline V gene, CDR1 is SGHRS and CDR2 is YFSETQ. The CDR3 spells CASSESLQGALSGYTF. CDR3 nucleotide sequence: TGCGCCAGCAGCGAATCCCTACAGGGGGCGCTTAGTGGCTACACCTTC.

The chain employs TRBV5-4 and TRBJ2-3; TRBD2 agrees at 7 bases. CDR3 length: 15 residues. Trimming at V came to 0 bases and at J to 2 bases, leaving 3 bases not matched to a gene. The germline V gene encodes CDR1 SGHNT and CDR2 YYREEE (reference sequence). This CDR3 reads CASSLGGGVTDTQYF. The DNA of the CDR3 is TGTGCCAGCAGCTTGGGCGGGGGTGTCACAGATACGCAGTATTTT.

The chain is built from TRBV7-9 and TRBJ1-2; no definite D call. Trimming removed 2 bases from V and 4 bases from J, with 8 bases in between. The CDR3 extends over 13 amino acids. Germline V lookup: CDR1 SEHNR, CDR2 FQNEAQ (reference sequence). In DNA form, the CDR3 reads TGTGCCAGCAGCTTACGAACACCCTATGGCTACACCTTC. Amino acids: CASSLRTPYGYTF.

This clone was picked up a small number of times. The chain is built from TRBV27 and TRBJ1-6; no reliable D call. V lost 2 bases and J lost 10, with 15 bases in between. The CDR3 contains 15 residues. CDR1 and CDR2 from the germline V gene are MNHEY and SMNVEV (reference sequence). The CDR3 loop reads CASSLKLAIGSPLHF. The DNA for the CDR3 is TGTGCCAGCAGTTTAAAACTCGCCATAGGGTCACCCCTCCACTTT.

The chain couples TRBV3-1 (or the pseudogene TRBV3-2) to TRBJ1-2, with 10 nucleotides matching TRBD1. From germline, CDR1 is LGHDT and CDR2 YNNKEL (reference sequence). The CDR3 runs to 15 residues. V lost 4 bases to trimming and J lost 2 bases; unmatched junction nucleotides: 4. In DNA, the CDR3 is TGTGCCAGCAGCCTCTCGGGACAGGGGAACTATGGCTACACCTTC. Its protein is CASSLSGQGNYGYTF.

V is TRBV7-2 and J is TRBJ1-5; D is unclear. This CDR3 spans 14 amino acids. V was pared by 2 bases and J by 3 bases, with 8 bases between. CDR1 is SGHTA, CDR2 FQGNSA, per germline. The CDR3 protein is CASSLPGFNQPQHF. The CDR3 nucleotides read TGTGCCAGCAGCTTACCAGGATTCAATCAGCCCCAGCATTTT.

The chain employs TRBV6-2 or TRBV6-3 and TRBJ2-1; 9 positions agree with TRBD2. Germline V gene lookup returns CDR1 MNHEY and CDR2 SVGEGT. CDR3 length: 13 residues. J lost 9 bases, V lost 4 bases, and 4 bases had no gene match. CDR3 loop: CASSWRGGGEQFF. The DNA for the CDR3 is TGTGCCAGCAGTTGGCGGGGGGGAGGTGAGCAGTTCTTC.

The J gene is TRBJ1-3, the V gene TRBV29-1; no clear D gene. The CDR3 has 13 amino acids. V was shortened by 7 bases and J by 2 bases, with 12 bases between the two germline ends. Looked up from germline, CDR1 is SQVTM and CDR2 is ANQGSEA. The CDR3 coding sequence is TGCAGCGCCCGGATCCCCGCTGGAAACACCATATATTTT. It codes for CSARIPAGNTIYF.

This clone has a handful of counts. The genes are TRBV5-1 and TRBJ1-3, with a tentative D call TRBD1 (6 bases). Germline V gene lookup returns CDR1 SGHRS and CDR2 YFSETQ. The CDR3 sequence is 16 residues long. V lost 4 bases and J lost 1, with 15 bases in between. CDR3 sequence: CASSPRVQGSGNTIYF. Written as DNA, the CDR3 is TGCGCCAGCAGCCCCCGAGTTCAGGGGTCTGGAAACACCATATATTTT.

The genes are TRBV7-6 and TRBJ2-1, with a possible D match to TRBD2 (6 bases). CDR3 length equals 14 residues. Germline loops: CDR1 SGHVS, CDR2 FNYEAQ. Trimming left V 1 base short and J 8 bases short, with 12 bases between. The CDR3 region is CASSLGGSGHEQFF. CDR3 nucleotides: TGTGCCAGCAGCTTAGGAGGTAGCGGCCATGAGCAGTTCTTC.

The V gene is TRBV5-1, the J gene TRBJ1-2; 7 bases agree with TRBD1. The CDR3 is made up of 17 amino acids. Germline V gives CDR1 SGHRS, CDR2 YFSETQ. V dropped 3 bases and J dropped 4; count of bases not matched to a gene: 15. CDR3 loop: CASSSTKGGLQGYGYTF. The CDR3 nucleotides read TGCGCCAGCAGCTCTACCAAAGGGGGCTTACAAGGCTATGGCTACACCTTC.

The genes are TRBV4-1 and TRBJ1-4; 10 positions match TRBD1. Germline V gene lookup returns CDR1 MGHRA and CDR2 YSYEKL. J gave up 5 bases and V 4 bases, and 7 bases lay outside the gene matches. The CDR3 contains 16 residues. CDR3 sequence reads: CASSPPRDRGNEKLFF. CDR3 in DNA: TGCGCCAGCAGCCCGCCCCGGGACAGGGGAAATGAAAAACTGTTTTTT.

Only a few counts were recorded for this clone. This chain connects TRBV10-3 to TRBJ1-2; D remains ambiguous. The CDR3 length is 15 residues. Germline lookup yields CDR1 ENHRY and CDR2 SYGVKD. Trimming removed 3 bases from V and 3 bases from J, with 14 bases in between. The CDR3 sequence: CAISDIGRFDYGYTF. The CDR3 DNA follows: TGTGCCATCAGTGATATAGGACGATTCGACTATGGCTACACCTTC.

This sequence joins TRBV7-2 and TRBJ2-1; D remains unclear. CDR3 length: 13 residues. Germline values: CDR1 SGHTA, CDR2 FQGNSA. V lost 8 bases, J lost 4 bases, and 12 bases lay in between. CDR3: CASLNSIYNEQFF. The CDR3 coding sequence is TGTGCCAGCTTGAACAGCATATACAATGAGCAGTTCTTC.

The chain links TRBV7-9 to TRBJ2-2, with 10 bases aligning to TRBD2. The CDR3 runs to 16 residues. The germline CDR1 and CDR2 sequences are SEHNR and FQNEAQ (reference sequence). The V segment lost 6 bases and the J segment 4 bases; nucleotides outside the gene matches: 8. This chain's CDR3 is CASSKSGGALTGELFF. In DNA, the CDR3 is TGTGCCAGCAGTAAGAGCGGGGGGGCGCTCACCGGGGAGCTGTTTTTT.